The rows below give T cell receptor beta chains drawn from one sample of a study of cytomegalovirus exposure and HLA in healthy donors. Some clones are missing from TCRdb's copy, which holds only in-frame ones; the method was immunoSEQ multiplex PCR. The sample lists about 160,000 clones, roughly 89% occurring once. Sequencing was carried out using PBMCs. Receptor source: a woman in her twenties or thirties in good health and CMV-seronegative. Each CDR3 is given with its conserved first and last residue. The D gene is left open where the match is weak. The size entry is marked missing in some rows and otherwise reads once, few, many or a size class.

clone size: NA; J gene: TRBJ2-2; V gene: TRBV2; D gene: NA; CDR3 protein: CASSLGEGEGTGELFF; CDR3 DNA: TGTGCCAGCAGTCTCGGGGAGGGGGAGGGCACCGGGGAGCTGTTTTTT
clone size: NA; J gene: TRBJ2-6; V gene: TRBV7-3; D gene: TRBD1; CDR3 protein: CASSLYGSRVRGRAGANVLTF; CDR3 DNA: TGTGCCAGCAGCTTATACGGTTCTCGGGTCAGGGGGCGGGCTGGGGCCAACGTCCTGACTTTC
clone size: NA; J gene: TRBJ1-2; V gene: TRBV5-1; D gene: TRBD1; CDR3 protein: CASSRTGAGLGGYTF; CDR3 DNA: TGCGCCAGCAGCCGGACAGGGGCCGGATTGGGTGGCTACACCTTC
clone size: NA; J gene: TRBJ2-7; V gene: TRBV28; D gene: TRBD2; CDR3 protein: CASPLGSGRPHEQYF; CDR3 DNA: TGTGCCAGCCCGTTGGGTAGCGGGAGGCCCCACGAGCAGTACTTC
clone size: NA; J gene: TRBJ1-3; V gene: TRBV28; D gene: TRBD1; CDR3 protein: CASSIGTAIMASGNTIYF; CDR3 DNA: TGTGCCAGCAGTATCGGGACAGCGATTATGGCTTCTGGAAACACCATATATTTT
clone size: NA; J gene: TRBJ1-1; V gene: TRBV6-5; D gene: TRBD1; CDR3 protein: CASSHRGLSTEAFF; CDR3 DNA: TGTGCCAGCAGTCACAGGGGATTGAGCACTGAAGCTTTCTTT
clone size: NA; J gene: TRBJ2-2; V gene: TRBV15; D gene: TRBD2; CDR3 protein: CATSVAGVISGELFF; CDR3 DNA: TGTGCCACCAGCGTAGCGGGAGTGATCTCCGGGGAGCTGTTTTTT
clone size: NA; J gene: TRBJ2-1; V gene: TRBV20-1; D gene: TRBD1; CDR3 protein: CSTGQGLFF; CDR3 DNA: TGCAGCACTGGACAGGGGCTGTTCTTC
clone size: NA; J gene: TRBJ2-1; V gene: TRBV7-2; D gene: NA; CDR3 protein: CASSLTPGAGDEQFF; CDR3 DNA: TGTGCCAGCAGCTTAACCCCGGGAGCAGGTGATGAGCAGTTCTTC
clone size: NA; J gene: TRBJ2-2; V gene: TRBV4-3; D gene: NA; CDR3 protein: CASSHREDYRELFF; CDR3 DNA: TGCGCCAGCAGCCACAGAGAGGACTACCGGGAGCTGTTTTTT
clone size: NA; J gene: TRBJ2-7; V gene: TRBV6-5; D gene: TRBD2; CDR3 protein: CASTSGGAYEQYF; CDR3 DNA: TGTGCCAGCACCTCGGGGGGGGCGTACGAGCAGTACTTC
clone size: NA; J gene: TRBJ1-6; V gene: TRBV5-6; D gene: TRBD1; CDR3 protein: CASSLRGPGQGSSPLHF; CDR3 DNA: TGTGCCAGCAGCTTAAGAGGGCCGGGACAGGGGAGTTCACCCCTCCACTTT
clone size: few; J gene: TRBJ2-7; V gene: TRBV5-8; D gene: NA; CDR3 protein: CASSYRSGYEQYF; CDR3 DNA: TGTGCCAGCAGCTACCGGTCAGGTTACGAGCAGTACTTC
clone size: NA; J gene: TRBJ2-1; V gene: TRBV7-3; D gene: NA; CDR3 protein: CASSFGGSWEQFF; CDR3 DNA: TGTGCCAGCAGCTTCGGAGGTTCGTGGGAGCAGTTCTTC
clone size: NA; J gene: TRBJ1-1; V gene: TRBV19; D gene: NA; CDR3 protein: CASAQGWGTEAFF; CDR3 DNA: TGTGCCAGTGCACAGGGCTGGGGCACTGAAGCTTTCTTT
clone size: NA; J gene: TRBJ2-5; V gene: TRBV5-1; D gene: NA; CDR3 protein: CASSIDLRVPETQYF; CDR3 DNA: TGCGCCAGCAGCATTGATCTCAGGGTGCCGGAGACCCAGTACTTC
clone size: NA; J gene: TRBJ1-4; V gene: TRBV5-1; D gene: NA; CDR3 protein: CASSSPSDSLGEKLFF; CDR3 DNA: TGCGCCAGCAGCTCCCCCAGCGACAGTCTGGGTGAAAAACTGTTTTTT
clone size: NA; J gene: TRBJ1-3; V gene: TRBV5-1; D gene: TRBD1; CDR3 protein: CASSSTGDGNTIYF; CDR3 DNA: TGCGCCAGCAGCTCTACAGGGGACGGAAACACCATATATTTT
clone size: NA; J gene: TRBJ2-7; V gene: TRBV9; D gene: TRBD2; CDR3 protein: CASSRGTSVFEQYF; CDR3 DNA: TGTGCCAGCAGCAGAGGGACTAGCGTATTCGAGCAGTACTTC
clone size: once; J gene: TRBJ1-5; V gene: TRBV27; D gene: NA; CDR3 protein: CASRPFAGGNQPQHF; CDR3 DNA: TGTGCCAGCAGGCCGTTTGCAGGGGGCAATCAGCCCCAGCATTTT
clone size: NA; J gene: TRBJ2-1; V gene: TRBV9; D gene: TRBD2; CDR3 protein: CASSVGLAGVGHEQFF; CDR3 DNA: TGTGCCAGCAGCGTAGGACTAGCGGGAGTAGGGCATGAGCAGTTCTTC
clone size: NA; J gene: TRBJ1-1; V gene: TRBV9; D gene: NA; CDR3 protein: CASSVDGGRRNTEAFF; CDR3 DNA: TGTGCCAGCAGCGTAGACGGGGGACGGAGGAACACTGAAGCTTTCTTT
clone size: NA; J gene: TRBJ2-2; V gene: TRBV29-1; D gene: TRBD2; CDR3 protein: CSVLPGTSATGELFF; CDR3 DNA: TGCAGCGTTCTTCCCGGGACTAGCGCGACCGGGGAGCTGTTTTTT
clone size: once; J gene: TRBJ2-1; V gene: TRBV29-1; D gene: TRBD2; CDR3 protein: CSVGQGGAGSGQFF; CDR3 DNA: TGCAGCGTTGGGCAGGGAGGGGCCGGCTCGGGGCAGTTCTTC
clone size: NA; J gene: TRBJ2-4; V gene: TRBV6-4; D gene: NA; CDR3 protein: CASSEAGGQNIQYF; CDR3 DNA: TGTGCCAGCAGTGAGGCTGGGGGCCAAAACATTCAGTACTTC
clone size: few; J gene: TRBJ2-7; V gene: TRBV2; D gene: NA; CDR3 protein: CASGKGALLLGEQYF; CDR3 DNA: TGTGCCAGCGGGAAAGGGGCCTTACTCCTTGGGGAGCAGTACTTC
clone size: NA; J gene: TRBJ2-7; V gene: TRBV7-6; D gene: NA; CDR3 protein: CASSPPGRTGNFYEQYF; CDR3 DNA: TGTGCCAGCAGCCCGCCTGGCCGAACAGGAAATTTCTACGAGCAGTACTTC
clone size: NA; J gene: TRBJ2-7; V gene: TRBV27; D gene: TRBD1; CDR3 protein: CASRGDRGPSYEQYF; CDR3 DNA: TGTGCCAGCAGGGGGGACAGGGGGCCTTCCTACGAGCAGTACTTC
clone size: NA; J gene: TRBJ2-1; V gene: TRBV15; D gene: TRBD1; CDR3 protein: CATSRRLGQAGVNEQFF; CDR3 DNA: TGTGCCACCAGCAGACGGCTGGGACAGGCAGGAGTCAATGAGCAGTTCTTC
clone size: NA; J gene: TRBJ2-7; V gene: TRBV5-1; D gene: TRBD2; CDR3 protein: CASSFLAGASEQYF; CDR3 DNA: TGCGCCAGCAGCTTCCTAGCGGGAGCTTCCGAGCAGTACTTC
clone size: once; J gene: TRBJ2-2; V gene: TRBV29-1; D gene: TRBD2; CDR3 protein: CSARTSGFTGELFF; CDR3 DNA: TGCAGCGCAAGGACTAGCGGATTCACCGGGGAGCTGTTTTTT
clone size: NA; J gene: TRBJ1-3; V gene: TRBV25-1; D gene: TRBD1; CDR3 protein: CASSSGTGTGNTIYF; CDR3 DNA: TGTGCCAGCAGTTCCGGGACAGGGACTGGAAACACCATATATTTT
clone size: NA; J gene: TRBJ1-1; V gene: TRBV5-1; D gene: NA; CDR3 protein: CASSVIGVPSAEAFF; CDR3 DNA: TGCGCCAGCAGCGTTATTGGAGTCCCGAGCGCTGAAGCTTTCTTT
clone size: NA; J gene: TRBJ2-5; V gene: TRBV7-2; D gene: TRBD2; CDR3 protein: CASSLSGGAGETQYF; CDR3 DNA: TGTGCCAGCAGCCTTAGCGGGGGGGCTGGAGAGACCCAGTACTTC
clone size: NA; J gene: TRBJ1-2; V gene: TRBV30; D gene: NA; CDR3 protein: CAWSVSPQGGYTF; CDR3 DNA: TGTGCCTGGAGTGTAAGCCCCCAGGGCGGCTACACCTTC
clone size: NA; J gene: TRBJ1-5; V gene: TRBV4-3; D gene: NA; CDR3 protein: CASSQDMGGQPQHF; CDR3 DNA: TGCGCCAGCAGCCAAGATATGGGGGGACAGCCCCAGCATTTT
clone size: NA; J gene: TRBJ1-1; V gene: TRBV27; D gene: NA; CDR3 protein: CASSFLGGGTEAFF; CDR3 DNA: TGTGCCAGCAGTTTCCTGGGGGGGGGTACTGAAGCTTTCTTT
clone size: NA; J gene: TRBJ2-3; V gene: TRBV2; D gene: NA; CDR3 protein: CASSVGLLMADTQYF; CDR3 DNA: TGTGCCAGCAGTGTTGGACTACTCATGGCAGATACGCAGTATTTT
clone size: NA; J gene: TRBJ2-2; V gene: TRBV5-4; D gene: TRBD1; CDR3 protein: CASSALAGTGNTGELFF; CDR3 DNA: TGTGCCAGCAGCGCCCTTGCCGGGACAGGGAACACCGGGGAGCTGTTTTTT
clone size: NA; J gene: TRBJ2-7; V gene: TRBV5-1; D gene: NA; CDR3 protein: CASTPELAGPPLVYEQYF; CDR3 DNA: TGCGCCAGCACGCCCGAACTAGCCGGGCCCCCCTTGGTCTACGAGCAGTACTTC
clone size: NA; J gene: TRBJ1-2; V gene: TRBV28; D gene: NA; CDR3 protein: CASSPLGQGYGYTF; CDR3 DNA: TGTGCCAGCAGTCCACTGGGGCAAGGCTATGGCTACACCTTC